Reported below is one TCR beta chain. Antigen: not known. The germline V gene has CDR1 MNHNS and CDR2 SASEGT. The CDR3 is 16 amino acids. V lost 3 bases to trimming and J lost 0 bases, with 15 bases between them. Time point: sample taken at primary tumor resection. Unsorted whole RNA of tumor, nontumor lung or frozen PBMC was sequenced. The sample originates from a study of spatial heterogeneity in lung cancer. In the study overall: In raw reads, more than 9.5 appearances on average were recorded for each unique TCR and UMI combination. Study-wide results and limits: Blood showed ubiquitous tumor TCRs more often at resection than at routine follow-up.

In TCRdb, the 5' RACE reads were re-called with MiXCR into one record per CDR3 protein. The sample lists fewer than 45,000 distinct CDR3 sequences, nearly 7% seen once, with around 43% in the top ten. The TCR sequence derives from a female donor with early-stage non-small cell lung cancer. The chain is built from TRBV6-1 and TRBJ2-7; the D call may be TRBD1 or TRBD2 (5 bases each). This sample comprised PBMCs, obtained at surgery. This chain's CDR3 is CASSDLWGLRSYEQYF. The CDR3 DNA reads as TGTGCCAGCAGTGACCTGTGGGGGTTACGCTCCTACGAGCAGTACTTC.